The source of this TCR beta chain is a study of blood T cell repertoires in COVID-19. Whole-study context: Sites in the United States, Italy and Spain provided acute and convalescent COVID-19 samples. T cells, B-cell-depleted T cells, or PBMCs provided the cDNA or gDNA that served as material.

Original methodology: The assay estimated nucleated cells by amplifying reference gene primers. Clones were read by immunoSEQ multiplex PCR, and TCRdb kept only the in-frame ones, dropping some. V and J calls and clone size follow that table, whereas D and trimming were derived from the DNA. The sample shows about 130,000 clones, about 87% of them seen only once. The junction had 7 bases not matched to a gene; V was cut back by 2 bases and J by 7 bases. The CDR3 runs 15 residues. The germline gives CDR1 MNHEY, CDR2 SVGAGI. Sequenced: peripheral blood. The clonotype was recovered from a woman aged 60-75 years with acute or convalescent COVID-19. The gene calls are TRBV6-5 and TRBJ1-2; TRBD1 matches 10 bases. In nucleotides, the CDR3 is TGTGCCAGCAGTTACCCGGGACAGGGGACCCTTGGCTACACCTTC. This translates into CASSYPGQGTLGYTF.